The 9 T cell receptor beta chains below were found in one sample sequenced in a study of T-cell reconstitution after alpha-beta-depleted transplantation in children. The authors prepared the TCRbeta library with unique molecular identifiers. TCRdb re-derived calls from the PCR reads in MiXCR, one entry per CDR3 protein. In the table there are about 980,000 distinct CDR3 sequences, around 30% of which are singletons. This specimen was PBMCs, mostly from graft donor cells, taken 360 days after TCRalphabeta/CD19-depleted stem cell transplant. Receptor source: a boy in the first two years of life who had a stem cell transplant for SCID, so the T cells may come from the graft donor.

The chain employs TRBV29-1 and TRBJ2-7; TRBD1 matches at 8 bases. V lost 7 bases and J lost 2; bases outside the gene matches: 13. CDR1 is SQVTM, CDR2 ANQGSEA, per germline. This CDR3 contains 15 residues. CDR3 bases: TGCAGCGCCGCATATTGGGCGACAGGGGCCTACGAGCAGTACTTC. Translating gives CSAAYWATGAYEQYF.

This clonotype was seen many times. The V call is TRBV2, the J call TRBJ2-5; D tentatively reads TRBD1 or TRBD2 (5 bases each). The length of the CDR3 is 17 residues. Trimming removed 6 bases from V and 5 bases from J, with 25 bases in between. Per germline, CDR1 SNHLY and CDR2 FYNNEI. DNA for the CDR3: TGTGCCAGCAGCCCCGGGATCTCCGGGACCCCCGGGGAGACCCAGTACTTC. Its protein is CASSPGISGTPGETQYF.

The CDR3 region is CASSLWTGGMRGYTF. The DNA of the CDR3 is TGTGCCAGCAGTTTATGGACAGGGGGCATGCGGGGCTACACCTTC. V is TRBV12-3 or TRBV12-4 and J is TRBJ1-2, with 11 bases that match TRBD1. V lost 2 bases to trimming and J lost 8 bases; unmatched junction nucleotides: 7. The CDR3 runs to 15 residues.

The chain is built from TRBV19 and TRBJ2-1; D is undetermined. The CDR3 length is 16 residues. V was clipped by 3 bases and J by 0 bases, with 12 bases between them. Germline V gene lookup returns CDR1 LNHDA and CDR2 SQIVND (reference sequence). CDR3 region: CASSIATRSSYNEQFF. CDR3 DNA: TGTGCCAGTAGTATTGCGACCCGGAGCTCCTACAATGAGCAGTTCTTC.

This clonotype was recorded once. The genes are TRBV7-9 and TRBJ1-2; D is possibly TRBD1 (6 bases). The CDR3 runs 16 residues. CDR1 is SEHNR and CDR2 is FQNEAQ in the germline V gene (reference sequence). V lost 5 bases to trimming and J lost 4 bases, with 20 bases between them. CDR3: CASSPSGPGQTYGYTF. In DNA, the CDR3 is TGTGCCAGCAGCCCCAGTGGTCCTGGACAGACCTATGGCTACACCTTC.

This chain uses TRBV7-9 with TRBJ2-1; a possible D gene is TRBD1 (5 bases). Germline assignment: CDR1 SEHNR and CDR2 FQNEAQ (reference sequence). The CDR3 contains 15 residues. The germline V and J ends were trimmed by 4 bases and 6 bases, with 16 bases remaining between them. This CDR3 reads CASSSSQVAGNEQFF. Here the CDR3 DNA reads TGTGCCAGCAGCTCCTCACAGGTGGCCGGCAATGAGCAGTTCTTC.

The sample holds a few counts of this clonotype. This chain joins TRBV12-3 or TRBV12-4 and TRBJ2-3; 8 bases match TRBD1. This CDR3 has 18 residues. The J segment lost 2 bases and the V segment lost 4 bases, leaving 14 bases of the junction unmatched. CDR3 residues: CASSSIGQGTKHTDTQYF. The CDR3 DNA sequence: TGTGCCAGCAGTTCGATCGGACAGGGCACTAAGCACACAGATACGCAGTATTTT.

The V gene is TRBV29-1, the J gene TRBJ2-7; TRBD1 might be the D (6 bases). V gave up 5 bases and J gave up 3 bases, with 14 bases separating them. Germline V gene lookup returns CDR1 SQVTM and CDR2 ANQGSEA. The CDR3 sequence is 13 residues long. The CDR3 loop is CSVFTPDSYEQYF. In nucleotides, the CDR3 is TGCAGCGTTTTCACTCCGGACAGCTACGAGCAGTACTTC.

The V gene is TRBV7-9, the J gene TRBJ2-7, with 9 bases fitting TRBD1. Trimming removed 5 bases from V and 2 bases from J; junction bases left unmatched: 10. This CDR3 contains 16 residues. Germline V gene lookup returns CDR1 SEHNR and CDR2 FQNEAQ (reference sequence). Here the CDR3 reads CASSPRGGQGPYEQYF. CDR3 DNA: TGTGCCAGCAGCCCAAGAGGGGGACAGGGACCCTACGAGCAGTACTTC.